One sample yielded the 21 T cell receptor beta chains listed below, sequenced in a study of T cells in Graves' hyperthyroidism and ophthalmopathy. Amplification of TCR beta CDR3 regions used RNA as the template. Carried out on the TCR CDR3, a first-round RT-PCR used the HTBI primer set. One entry per CDR3 protein, called by TCRdb with MiXCR from the multiplex PCR reads. Here the sample spans a few hundred thousand distinct CDR3 sequences, 19% being singletons. What was sequenced was blood. Receptor source: a woman under 30 with Graves' hyperthyroidism.

This clonotype came up many times. V gene TRBV6-5 combines with J gene TRBJ2-6; D possibly matches TRBD1 or TRBD2 (6 bases each). Looked up from germline, CDR1 is MNHEY and CDR2 is SVGAGI. With 2 bases removed from V and 2 bases from J, the gap between germline ends came to 13 bases. There are 17 residues in the CDR3. For the CDR3, the DNA is TGTGCCAGCAGTTACGGGGGGCTTAGCGCTGGGGCCAACGTCCTGACTTTC. It is translated as CASSYGGLSAGANVLTF.

This clonotype was seen repeatedly, ten times or more. In nucleotides, the CDR3 is TGTGCCATCAGTTCAACCGATAACTATGGCTACACCTTC. Translation: CAISSTDNYGYTF. The chain joins TRBV10-3 to TRBJ1-2; D is ambiguous. V dropped 5 bases and J dropped 1 base, with 8 bases sitting between them. Looked up from germline, CDR1 is ENHRY and CDR2 is SYGVKD. This CDR3 contains 13 residues.

This clonotype appeared many times. In DNA, the CDR3 is TGTGCCAGCAGTTCCCTCGCTAGAAAGAACACTGAAGCTTTCTTT. This gives the protein CASSSLARKNTEAFF. V usage is TRBV28 and J usage is TRBJ1-1; D is ambiguous. The length of the CDR3 is 15 residues. Trimming stripped 4 bases from V and 1 base from J, with 13 bases between. The V gene's germline CDR1 is MDHEN and CDR2 SYDVKM.

This clonotype was detected many times. The genes are TRBV6-2 or TRBV6-3 and TRBJ2-7; TRBD1 matches 11 bases. CDR1 is MNHEY, CDR2 SVGEGT, per germline. The trim removed 6 bases at V and 3 bases at J, leaving 13 bases unmatched. The CDR3 is made up of 17 amino acids. CDR3: CASRPGSSGTGGYEQYF. The CDR3 nucleotides read TGTGCCAGCAGGCCTGGGAGTTCGGGGACAGGGGGCTACGAGCAGTACTTC.

This clonotype showed up many times. The V and J genes are TRBV28 and TRBJ1-1; no firm D call. V was trimmed by 7 bases and J by 7 bases, leaving 16 bases between them. This CDR3 spans 13 amino acids. Germline CDR1 MDHEN, CDR2 SYDVKM. CDR3 DNA: TGTGCCAGCATCGCCCCTGGTAACCTTGAAGCTTTCTTT. Its protein product is CASIAPGNLEAFF.

This clonotype was counted at least ten times. This clone may be a read error of a much larger clone one base away. The chain combines TRBV12-3 or TRBV12-4 with TRBJ2-4; possibly TRBD1 for D (6 bases). The CDR3 consists of 15 residues. CDR3 DNA: TGTGCCAGCAGCCCCCAGGGGATGGCCAAAAACATTAAGTACTTC. Protein product: CASSPQGMAKNIKYF.

This clonotype was detected many times. The chain carries TRBV29-1 and TRBJ1-2; D perhaps matches TRBD1 (5 bases). This CDR3 comprises 13 residues. The germline CDR1 and CDR2 sequences are SQVTM and ANQGSEA. Trimming removed 5 bases at V and 2 bases at J, with 12 bases between. The CDR3 sequence is CSVPETENYGYTF. Written as DNA, the CDR3 is TGCAGCGTTCCAGAGACAGAGAACTATGGCTACACCTTC.

The chain uses TRBV6-2 or TRBV6-3 and TRBJ1-5; D unresolved. Trimming pared 3 bases from V and 3 bases from J, leaving 9 bases between. Germline V CDR1 and CDR2: MNHEY, SVGEGT. The length of the CDR3 is 14 residues. CDR3 sequence reads: CASSYISSNQPQHF. DNA of the CDR3: TGTGCCAGCAGTTATATTAGTTCCAATCAGCCCCAGCATTTT.

This clonotype was detected a few times. A read error may explain this, as a much larger clone is one base away. This chain's CDR3 is CASSVGTSGSETKYF. CDR3 coding DNA: TGTGCCAGCAGTGTCGGGACTAGCGGGTCAGAGACCAAGTACTTC. The V call is TRBV2, the J call TRBJ2-5, with TRBD2 matching over 12 bases. Per germline, CDR1 SNHLY and CDR2 FYNNEI. This CDR3 is built from 15 residues.

This clonotype was seen a single time. Just one base apart from a much larger clone, this may be a read error. The V call is TRBV2, the J call TRBJ1-1; D call uncertain. Germline V gene lookup returns CDR1 SNHLY and CDR2 FYNNEI. This CDR3 contains 14 residues. This CDR3 reads CVSSYQSLNTEAFF. Here the CDR3 DNA reads TGTGTCAGCAGCTACCAAAGTCTGAACACTGAAGCTTTCTTT.

This clonotype was counted many times. This sequence joins TRBV7-2 and TRBJ2-7; D assignment may be TRBD1 or TRBD2 (6 bases each). CDR3 length: 15 amino acids. CDR1 SGHTA and CDR2 FQGNSA come from the germline V gene. V was trimmed by 0 bases and J by 2 bases, leaving 11 bases between them. The CDR3 region has the DNA TGTGCCAGCAGCTTAGCGAGGGGGGCGGCCTACGAGCAGTACTTC. Its translation: CASSLARGAAYEQYF. Variable domain in full (rest from reference TRBV7-2 and TRBJ2-7): GAGVSQSPSNKVTEKGKDVELRCDPISGHTALYWYRQSLGQGLEFLIYFQGNSAPDKSGLPSDRFSAERTGGSVSTLTIQRTQQEDSAVYLCASSLARGAAYEQYFGPGTRLTVT.

At least ten counts were recorded for this clonotype. The chain joins TRBV29-1 to TRBJ2-7, with 10 bases lining up with TRBD1. The CDR3 is 15 residues long. CDR1 and CDR2 (germline): SQVTM, ANQGSEA. V shed 0 bases, J shed 4 bases, and the junction held 6 bases outside the gene matches. The CDR3: CSVEDPRTGGYEQYF. The CDR3 bases are TGCAGCGTTGAAGATCCAAGGACAGGGGGGTACGAGCAGTACTTC.

This clonotype was observed many times. The chain recombines TRBV13 with TRBJ1-2; D unresolved. Trimming took 5 bases from V and 6 from J, leaving 13 bases between them. The CDR3 is 13 residues long. CDR1 PRHDT and CDR2 FYEKMQ come from the germline V gene (reference sequence). The CDR3 sequence is CASSPRSIHGYTF. As DNA, the CDR3 is TGTGCCAGCAGCCCGAGGAGTATCCATGGCTACACCTTC.

This clonotype has at least ten counts. V is TRBV12-3 or TRBV12-4 and J is TRBJ2-5; TRBD1 matches at 11 bases. This CDR3 has 14 amino acids. Trimming at V came to 4 bases and at J to 7 bases, leaving 5 bases not matched to a gene. This CDR3 is CASSSGQGAGTQYF. Written as DNA, the CDR3 is TGTGCCAGCAGTTCCGGACAGGGGGCTGGGACCCAGTACTTC.

This clonotype was found many times. V is TRBV4-2 and J is TRBJ2-5, with no clear D. The germline CDR1 and CDR2 sequences are LGHNA and YNFKEQ. This CDR3 is built from 13 residues. Trimming removed 0 bases at V and 5 bases at J, with 7 bases between. The CDR3 is CASSQEFRETQYF. The CDR3 bases are TGTGCCAGCAGCCAAGAGTTCCGGGAGACCCAGTACTTC.

J is TRBJ2-7 and V is TRBV12-3 or TRBV12-4; D is perhaps TRBD2 (6 bases). This CDR3 has 16 amino acids. Trimming stripped 6 bases from V and 2 bases from J, with 20 bases between. The chain's CDR3 is CASSLGGRGGTYEQYF. The CDR3 DNA is TGTGCCAGCAGCCTGGGGGGAAGGGGTGGCACCTACGAGCAGTACTTC.

This clonotype showed up many times. The chain joins TRBV18 to TRBJ2-5; D is possibly TRBD1 (6 bases). V was cut by 2 bases and J by 4 bases, with 11 bases left in between. The V gene's germline CDR1 is KGHSH and CDR2 LQKENI. The CDR3 runs 14 residues. The CDR3 loop is CASSPSRGRETQYF. Here the CDR3 DNA reads TGTGCCAGCTCACCAAGTAGGGGGAGAGAGACCCAGTACTTC.

The chain links TRBV6-1 to TRBJ1-1; D is ambiguous. Germline loops: CDR1 MNHNS, CDR2 SASEGT. With 1 base removed from V and 5 bases from J, the gap between germline ends came to 8 bases. The CDR3 loop spans 13 amino acids. CDR3: CASSEGDRTEAFF. In DNA form, the CDR3 reads TGTGCCAGCAGTGAAGGGGATCGGACTGAAGCTTTCTTT.

The CDR3: CASSYLAGGRGYTEAFF. CDR3 in DNA: TGTGCCAGCAGTTACCTGGCGGGGGGCCGTGGGTACACTGAAGCTTTCTTT. This chain joins TRBV6-2 or TRBV6-3 and TRBJ1-1, with D perhaps matching TRBD1 (6 bases). Germline V gives CDR1 MNHEY, CDR2 SVGEGT. The V and J ends lost 2 bases and 3 bases respectively, with 19 bases between them. The CDR3 covers 17 residues.

There are many counts of this clonotype. This chain joins TRBV24-1 and TRBJ2-4; perhaps TRBD2 as D (5 bases). The ends were cut back, 4 bases at V and 4 bases at J, with 10 bases in the middle. There are 14 residues in the CDR3. CDR1 KGHDR and CDR2 SFDVKD come from the germline V gene. The CDR3 reads CATSESGRKNIQYF. CDR3 coding DNA: TGTGCCACCAGTGAGTCGGGAAGAAAAAACATTCAGTACTTC.

The count of this clonotype is one. DNA of the CDR3: TGTGCCAGCAGTTTGTCCTACGCCAGGGGAGTATGGGAGCAGTACTTC. It encodes CASSLSYARGVWEQYF. The chain links TRBV12-3 or TRBV12-4 to TRBJ2-7; D may be TRBD1 (6 bases). There are 16 residues in the CDR3. Trimming removed 3 bases from V and 7 bases from J, with 22 bases in between.